Listed here are 25 T cell receptor beta chains from one sample, sequenced in a study of blood T cells in healthy people across ages (dated by TCRdb to about 2015). Library method: 5' RACE. The sequencer was an Illumina HiSeq 2500. A second 7 to 11 cycle PCR used a sample-barcoded 5' primer and a J-beta primer mix. TCRdb reanalyzed the raw reads on its own, using fastp at Q25 for trimming and MiXCR for clone calling, and kept in-frame beta chains. Rows with one shared CDR3 protein collapse into an entry with the most common genes and DNA. The sample table holds approximately 900,000 distinct CDR3 sequences, of which 25% to 30% were seen once. 10% to 13% of the sample lies in the top ten. These records were also assigned to another study, of T cells of mothers and their children.

Sequencing used blood. Receptors were obtained from a middle-aged woman in good health.

The chain has TRBV7-9 and TRBJ2-7, with TRBD2 matching over 7 bases. This CDR3 is built from 16 residues. CDR1 and CDR2 from the germline V gene are SEHNR and FQNEAQ (reference sequence). After removal of 5 bases from V and 0 bases from J, the junction contained 10 bases not matched to a gene. The CDR3 here is CASSPGRGYTSYEQYF. The CDR3 bases are TGTGCCAGCAGCCCAGGGAGGGGCTATACCTCCTACGAGCAGTACTTC.

The V gene is TRBV6-5, the J gene TRBJ2-5; 13 positions agree with TRBD2. The germline V gene encodes CDR1 MNHEY and CDR2 SVGAGI. This CDR3 has 18 amino acids. J lost 0 bases, V lost 4 bases, and 8 bases had no gene match. The CDR3 DNA reads TGTGCCAGCAGTTCGCCGCCGGGACTAGCGGGGAACCAAGAGACCCAGTACTTC. Translated, it gives CASSSPPGLAGNQETQYF.

This clonotype was observed a handful of times. The chain links TRBV7-9 to TRBJ1-4; D remains ambiguous. Germline V gene sequence: CDR1 SEHNR, CDR2 FQNEAQ (reference sequence). V lost 5 bases and J lost 3, with 16 bases in between. The CDR3 length is 16 residues. CDR3 DNA sequence: TGTGCCAGCAGCCCATCCCCGGGTAGGCCTAATGAAAAACTGTTTTTT. Translated, it gives CASSPSPGRPNEKLFF.

The chain has TRBV29-1 and TRBJ2-5, with 9 bases identical to TRBD1. Trimming cost V 1 base and J 1 base; bases outside gene matches: 4. CDR3 size: 15 residues. CDR1 and CDR2 from the germline V gene are SQVTM and ANQGSEA. CDR3 DNA: TGCAGCGTTGAAGGGGGACAGGGCCTCCAAGAGACCCAGTACTTC. Protein: CSVEGGQGLQETQYF.

This clonotype was counted only a few times. This chain joins TRBV30 and TRBJ2-1, with TRBD1 identical over 10 bases. The CDR3 contains 11 residues. Germline-derived CDR1 and CDR2 are GTSNPN and SVGIG (reference sequence). V was pared by 7 bases and J by 9 bases, with 3 bases of the junction left unmatched. CDR3 DNA sequence: TGTGCCTTGGACAGGGGGAGTGAGCAGTTCTTC. It encodes CALDRGSEQFF.

This clonotype was seen more than once but under ten times. The chain combines TRBV4-3 with TRBJ2-5; the D is unclear. Germline V gene sequence: CDR1 LGHNA, CDR2 YSLEER. Trimming took off 0 bases at V and 0 bases at J, with 14 bases between the two ends. This CDR3 region has 17 residues. The CDR3 here is CASSQDRGLQYQETQYF. In nucleotides, the CDR3 is TGCGCCAGCAGCCAAGATCGTGGGCTACAGTACCAAGAGACCCAGTACTTC.

The chain links TRBV9 to TRBJ2-7; D gene uncertain. The J call is in doubt because the DNA end fits TRBJ2-5 better. The CDR3 length is 13 residues. CDR1 is SGDLS, CDR2 YYNGEE, per germline. CDR3 sequence reads: CASSVLVGETQYF. As DNA, the CDR3 is TGTGCCAGCAGCGTTTTGGTGGGTGAGACCCAGTACTTC.

This chain uses TRBV20-1 with TRBJ2-7; D possibly uses TRBD1 or TRBD2 (5 bases each). Deletions cut 4 bases from V and 2 bases from J, with 15 bases between. Germline V gene data show CDR1 as DFQATT and CDR2 as SNEGSKA (reference sequence). This CDR3 is built from 14 residues. The CDR3 coding sequence is TGCAGTGCTACACGGGACGGAGAAACCTACGAGCAGTACTTC. Residues: CSATRDGETYEQYF.

The chain has TRBV9 and TRBJ1-1, with D tentatively TRBD1 (6 bases). Between the trimmed V and J ends, which lost 4 bases and 3 bases, there was a span of 16 bases. CDR1 SGDLS and CDR2 YYNGEE come from the germline V gene. The CDR3 totals 15 residues. The CDR3 DNA reads as TGTGCCAGCAGCTCGGGGGCCAGGGAGGACACTGAAGCTTTCTTT. Translating gives CASSSGAREDTEAFF.

Comment on this clonotype: Because it lacks the conserved phenylalanine or tryptophan at the end, this CDR3 is likely a read error. This rearrangement joins TRBV5-1 to TRBJ1-2, with D uncertain. The germline V gene has CDR1 SGHRS and CDR2 YFSETQ. V dropped 4 bases and J dropped 2 bases, with 9 bases sitting between them. The CDR3 is 13 amino acids. DNA for the CDR3: TGCGCCAGCAGCCTAGCCCCGAACTATGGCTACACCTGC. It is translated as CASSLAPNYGYTC.

This clonotype has at least ten counts. This rearrangement joins TRBV7-2 to TRBJ2-7; D gene uncertain. Germline CDR1 reads SGHTA; CDR2 reads FQGNSA. The CDR3 loop spans 15 amino acids. V lost 0 bases and J 1 base, leaving 10 bases between the germline ends. CDR3 residues: CASSLAPTESYEQYF. Here the CDR3 DNA reads TGTGCCAGCAGCTTAGCGCCAACAGAGTCCTACGAGCAGTACTTC.

Details on this clonotype: This may be a read error, as it is one base from a much larger clone. The V call is TRBV4-1, the J call TRBJ2-5; TRBD2 aligns across 11 bases. The CDR3 has 17 residues. Germline V gene data show CDR1 as MGHRA and CDR2 as YSYEKL. CDR3 bases: TGCGTCAGCAGCACCGGGACTAGCGGCGGGTACCAAGAGACCCAGTACTTC. It codes for CVSSTGTSGGYQETQYF.

Only a few counts were recorded for this clonotype. The J gene is TRBJ2-1, the V gene TRBV14, with 7 bases that match TRBD1. V was clipped by 3 bases and J by 7 bases; unmatched bases: 9. The CDR3 loop spans 15 amino acids. CDR1 is SGHDN, CDR2 FVKESK, per germline. CDR3 nucleotide sequence: TGTGCCAGCAGCCATGGACTCGGACAGGCGAATGAGCAGTTCTTC. This encodes CASSHGLGQANEQFF.

The chain combines TRBV4-3 with TRBJ2-3; 7 bases line up with TRBD2. The V gene's germline CDR1 is LGHNA and CDR2 YSLEER. The CDR3 sequence is 15 residues long. J gave up 2 bases and V 1 base, and 3 bases lay outside the gene matches. The CDR3, as DNA: TGCGCCAGCAGCCAAGGAGGGAGGGCCACAGATACGCAGTATTTT. Translation: CASSQGGRATDTQYF.

This clonotype was recorded many times. The chain uses TRBV20-1 and TRBJ1-4; D may be TRBD1 (6 bases). This CDR3 contains 14 residues. The germline V gene encodes CDR1 DFQATT and CDR2 SNEGSKA (reference sequence). Trimming shortened V by 4 bases and J by 6 bases, and 15 bases separated the two germline ends. Here the CDR3 reads CSAINRAADEKLFF. CDR3 in DNA: TGCAGTGCTATCAACAGGGCGGCAGATGAAAAACTGTTTTTT.

This clonotype was seen repeatedly, ten times or more. The chain couples TRBV7-2 to TRBJ1-5; D not certain. V was cut by 6 bases and J by 0 bases, with 9 bases left in between. The CDR3 runs 14 residues. Per the germline V gene, CDR1 is SGHTA and CDR2 is FQGNSA. The DNA for the CDR3 is TGTGCCAGCAGTTACGGAGGTAGCAATCAGCCCCAGCATTTT. Encoded protein: CASSYGGSNQPQHF.

The chain couples TRBV6-5 to TRBJ1-2, with 9 bases identical to TRBD1. There are 15 residues in the CDR3. The ends lost 5 bases at V and 13 bases at J; junction bases unmatched: 17. Germline V lookup: CDR1 MNHEY, CDR2 SVGAGI. This CDR3 reads CASSKGQGANYGGTF. The DNA of the CDR3 is TGTGCCAGCAGTAAGGGACAGGGAGCTAACTATGGCGGCACCTTC.

This clonotype has at least ten counts. The chain employs TRBV10-3 and TRBJ2-1, with 11 bases lining up with TRBD2. The V and J ends lost 7 bases and 8 bases, in that order; junction bases with no gene match: 10. Germline assignment: CDR1 ENHRY and CDR2 SYGVKD. The CDR3 runs to 15 residues. CDR3 region: CAIILTSGAFDEQFF. The DNA for the CDR3 is TGTGCCATCATTTTGACTAGCGGGGCCTTCGATGAGCAGTTCTTC.

V usage is TRBV20-1 and J usage is TRBJ2-1; 13 bases align to TRBD2. The CDR3 runs 15 residues. Trimming removed 3 bases from V and 8 bases from J; junction bases left unmatched: 7. Germline loops: CDR1 DFQATT, CDR2 SNEGSKA (reference sequence). CDR3 bases: TGCAGTGCTAGGGAACGAGGACTAGCGGGGGATGAGCAGTTCTTC. Translation: CSARERGLAGDEQFF.

This clonotype was found a few times. One end of the junction is discordant with germline, which a read error may explain. This chain uses TRBV30 with TRBJ1-2; D remains unclear. The CDR3 spans 13 residues. Germline-derived CDR1 and CDR2 are GTSNPN and SVGIG (reference sequence). The CDR3 bases are TGTGCCTGGCACAGCTATTCTAACTATGGCTGCACCTTC. The encoded protein is CAWHSYSNYGCTF.

There are a few counts of this clonotype. The chain uses TRBV6-5 and TRBJ2-1; D not certain. Germline V gene data show CDR1 as MNHEY and CDR2 as SVGAGI. This CDR3 spans 13 amino acids. V was trimmed by 3 bases and J by 4 bases, leaving 7 bases between them. CDR3 sequence reads: CASSYQRYNEQFF. The CDR3 DNA is TGTGCCAGCAGTTATCAAAGATACAATGAGCAGTTCTTC.

This CDR3 is CATSREGQGYEQYF. As DNA, the CDR3 is TGTGCCACCAGCAGAGAAGGACAGGGCTACGAGCAGTACTTC. The V gene is TRBV15, the J gene TRBJ2-7, with 8 bases fitting TRBD1. There are 14 residues in the CDR3. V shed 0 bases, J shed 3 bases, and the junction held 1 base outside the gene matches. CDR1 and CDR2 from the germline V gene are LNHNV and YYDKDF (reference sequence).

The chain uses TRBV4-1 and TRBJ2-4; 14 bases are a match to TRBD2. CDR3 length equals 19 residues. CDR1 is MGHRA and CDR2 is YSYEKL in the germline V gene. With 3 bases clipped from V and 0 bases from J, the junction kept 7 bases outside the gene matches. The CDR3 spells CASSQGLAGEFLAKNIQYF. The CDR3 DNA follows: TGCGCCAGCAGCCAGGGACTAGCGGGGGAATTTCTAGCCAAAAACATTCAGTACTTC.

This clonotype was seen a few times. This chain uses TRBV4-3 with TRBJ1-1; D is undetermined. Germline CDR1 LGHNA, CDR2 YSLEER. The CDR3 has 12 residues. V shed 4 bases and J shed 5 bases, with 8 bases lying between them. The CDR3 nucleotides are TGCGCCAGCAGCCGATCAAGAACTGAAGCTTTCTTT. Translated: CASSRSRTEAFF.

This clonotype has a handful of counts. A read error may produce the germline difference seen at one junction end. This chain links TRBV5-5 with TRBJ1-1; D might be TRBD1 (5 bases). The germline V gene has CDR1 SGHKS and CDR2 YYEKEE (reference sequence). The CDR3 totals 14 residues. CDR3 protein: CTSTLDTTNTEAFF. Here the CDR3 DNA reads TGTACCAGCACCTTGGACACAACGAACACTGAAGCTTTCTTT.